A selection of T cell receptor beta chains follows, all from one sample in a study of T cells in Graves' hyperthyroidism and ophthalmopathy. TCRdb fed the multiplex PCR reads into MiXCR, producing one record per CDR3 protein. The sample has about 500,000 distinct CDR3 sequences; roughly 18% are singletons. The source material was blood. The source of these receptors is a woman younger than 30 with Graves' ophthalmopathy. Both conserved end residues are trimmed from each CDR3.

V: TRBV7-9; CDR3: ASSPRYGRDTGELF
V: TRBV15; CDR3: ATSRDTVTDHLNTEAF
V: TRBV29-1; CDR3: SVYTPRDNEQF
V: TRBV4-1; CDR3: ASSQEANGYT
V: TRBV3-1; CDR3: ASSQDSRGNQPQH
V: TRBV4-1; CDR3: ASSQESRSQPQH
V: TRBV18; CDR3: ASSPQNGNTEAF
V: TRBV7-9; CDR3: ASSLPFGRRGGTEAF
V: TRBV3-1; CDR3: ASSQEGTTYNEQF
V: TRBV7-3; CDR3: ASSLRRDYGYT
V: TRBV7-9; CDR3: ASSLGGLAEGKNIQY
V: TRBV18; CDR3: ASSPAGAMNTEAF
V: TRBV20-1; CDR3: SVPDSLGSNQPQH
V: TRBV5-1; CDR3: ASSLGRGANYGYT
V: TRBV6-1; CDR3: ASSRPGTGELF
V: TRBV6-1; CDR3: ASSRRGRGDEQF
V: TRBV9; CDR3: ASSPEGFITDTQY
V: TRBV20-1; CDR3: SARSPGLALSTQY
V: TRBV6-1; CDR3: ASSSPSVREGREQF
V: TRBV6-5; CDR3: ASSYSMMGGSDTQY
V: TRBV7-3; CDR3: ASSSRDRLLEKNSPLH
V: TRBV7-6; CDR3: ASSSRDFASTDTQY
V: TRBV3-1; CDR3: ASRQTSGSSDTQY
V: TRBV6-1; CDR3: ASRGGAGGDGTEAF
V: TRBV12-3/TRBV12-4; CDR3: ASPIPSGSRVWYFYEQY
V: TRBV28; CDR3: ATYGTSGNTIY
V: TRBV30; CDR3: AWSPGGQGGGYT
V: TRBV27; CDR3: ASTAQGSYEQY
V: TRBV30; CDR3: AWGEERSYGYT
V: TRBV12-3/TRBV12-4; CDR3: ASKGLAGGRQLDTQY
V: TRBV28; CDR3: ASRPQTGGATEAF
V: TRBV20-1; CDR3: SAPGRRRNQPQH
V: TRBV6-1; CDR3: ASSPHFPGLADTGELF
V: TRBV7-9; CDR3: ASSLAPRREQF
V: TRBV6-2/TRBV6-3; CDR3: ASRRTASNYGYT
V: TRBV5-1; CDR3: ASGLGGPPNEQF
V: TRBV28; CDR3: ASSFRAARHEQF
V: TRBV11-2; CDR3: ASSLAMTGNYGYT
V: TRBV28; CDR3: ASSSSGGHTGELF
V: TRBV19; CDR3: ASSFEGGYTYNEQF
V: TRBV20-1; CDR3: SAPWGGNYEQY
V: TRBV7-2; CDR3: ASSLLGVGAGGYT
V: TRBV7-9; CDR3: ASSKTSGQSTDTQY
V: TRBV30; CDR3: AWSGLAGITDTQY
V: TRBV3-1; CDR3: ASSPLSAAGGSYNEQF
V: TRBV5-1; CDR3: ASTETGQGVYEQY
V: TRBV12-3/TRBV12-4; CDR3: ASSNIQETQY
V: TRBV28; CDR3: ASYSFGTSVYNEQF
V: TRBV19; CDR3: ASSMSSGSSRYTGELF
V: TRBV4-2; CDR3: ASSQPTGSSYNEQF
V: TRBV28; CDR3: ASSTQSRGRGEKLF
V: TRBV28; CDR3: ASSLGQTDTQY
V: TRBV19; CDR3: ASSSTGHYSGANVLT
V: TRBV3-2; CDR3: ASSFGLAGAWGTDTQY
V: TRBV6-1; CDR3: ASREWDSNQPQH